This T cell receptor beta chain derives from a study of neurological immune-mediated disorders. The cDNA came from 5'RACE with 10-nucleotide random UMIs. Every sequencing run generated over 180 million TCR-beta sequences from 15-18 subjects. TCRdb analysed the 5' RACE reads with MiXCR anew, one entry per CDR3 protein. This table has fewer than 30,000 distinct CDR3 sequences, 6.5% to 8.5% appearing once. This clonotype was sampled from a woman in her thirties or forties in good health. Sample: PBMCs.

The CDR3 sequence: CSARDGTLSSYEQYF. As DNA, the CDR3 is TGCAGTGCTAGAGACGGGACACTGAGCTCCTACGAGCAGTACTTC. The V and J genes are TRBV20-1 and TRBJ2-7; TRBD1 might be the D (6 bases). V was cut by 0 bases and J by 0 bases, with 12 bases left in between. This CDR3 is built from 15 residues. The germline V gene encodes CDR1 DFQATT and CDR2 SNEGSKA (reference sequence).